These T cell receptor beta chains were read from a single sample in a study of blood T cells in healthy people across ages. TCRdb recomputed calls from the 5' RACE reads with MiXCR, one row per CDR3 protein. The sample carries about 1.8 million distinct CDR3 sequences, 49% recorded once. Sequencing input: blood. The source of these receptors is a middle-aged woman in good health. Both conserved end residues are part of each CDR3. Each record gives: V gene, D gene, clone size, J gene, CDR3 DNA, CDR3 protein. The D gene is left open where the match is weak. Not all rows give a size; the values are once, few, many and, for expanded clones, a class.

TRBV10-3,TRBD1,.,TRBJ2-7,TGTGCCATTAACAGGGGTGAGTCCTACGAGCAGTACTTC,CAINRGESYEQYF
TRBV6-6,.,few,TRBJ1-2,TGTGCCAGCAGGTTAGGGCCGGGCTCTGGCTACACCTTC,CASRLGPGSGYTF
TRBV7-2,.,.,TRBJ1-6,TGTGCCAGCAGCCCCCAGGGAAATAATTCACCCCTCCACTTT,CASSPQGNNSPLHF
TRBV20-1,.,.,TRBJ2-7,TGCAGTGCTAGAGCCCACCACTACGAGCAGTACTTC,CSARAHHYEQYF
TRBV27,.,.,TRBJ1-6,TGTGCCAGCAGGCTTGGGGTCACCGTGGAGTTTCCCCTCCACTTT,CASRLGVTVEFPLHF
TRBV6-2/TRBV6-3,.,.,TRBJ2-6,TGTGCCAGCAGTTACTCGATGAGCGCTGGGGCCAACGTCCTGACTTTC,CASSYSMSAGANVLTF
TRBV19,.,.,TRBJ1-2,TGTGCCAGTACCCGCCTTGGACAGAACTATGGCTACACCTTC,CASTRLGQNYGYTF
TRBV27,TRBD1,.,TRBJ2-7,TGTGCCAGCAGTGATACAGGGGACCCTTACTACGAGCAGTACTTC,CASSDTGDPYYEQYF
TRBV9,TRBD1,few,TRBJ2-7,TGTGCCAGCAGCCCGGGAGGACAGGGGACCTACGAGCAGTACTTC,CASSPGGQGTYEQYF
TRBV20-1,TRBD2,.,TRBJ2-1,TGCAGTGCTAGGGATAGCGGGGGGGCCACCGATGAGCAGTTCTTC,CSARDSGGATDEQFF
TRBV27,TRBD1,.,TRBJ2-7,TGTGCCAGCAGCCGCGGACAGGGTGCATGGCAGTACTTC,CASSRGQGAWQYF
TRBV5-1,TRBD2,.,TRBJ2-5,TGCGCCAGCAGCAGGGAAACTAGCGGGGTCCTGACCCAGTACTTC,CASSRETSGVLTQYF
TRBV29-1,.,few,TRBJ2-7,TGCAGCGTTGAAATGATGACAGGAGGCGAGCAGTACTTC,CSVEMMTGGEQYF
TRBV4-1,.,.,TRBJ2-3,TGCGCCAGCAGCCAAGATTCAGGCGAGGATACGCAGTATTTT,CASSQDSGEDTQYF
TRBV15,TRBD1,.,TRBJ2-7,TGTGCCACCAGCAGAGGGGACAGCTCCTACAATGAGCAGTACTTC,CATSRGDSSYNEQYF